The rows below give T cell receptor beta chains drawn from one sample of a study of shared clonotypes between healthy human individuals. The data were produced by immunoSEQ multiplex PCR, yet TCRdb's version contains in-frame clones alone and is incomplete. The profile shows around 640,000 clones, roughly 96% of them singletons. The sample consisted of naive CD8+ T cells sorted from blood. The receptors shown here come from a woman aged 30 to 39 in good health. Each CDR3 is given with its conserved first and last residue. A D gene is named only where the DNA matches it firmly. Expanded clones get a size class; other rows say once, few or many, or leave the size out.

clone_size | j_call | v_call | d_call | cdr3_nt | cdr3_aa
NA | TRBJ2-7 | TRBV7-9 | NA | TGTGCCAGCAGCTTAAGCGGAACCTACGAGCAGTACTTC | CASSLSGTYEQYF
NA | TRBJ2-7 | TRBV7-6 | NA | TGTGCCAGCAGCTTAGACCCAGGGGGGGGCTACGAGCAGTACTTC | CASSLDPGGGYEQYF
NA | TRBJ1-6 | TRBV2 | TRBD1 | TGTGCCAGCATGACAGGGGGCGCGTATAATTCACCCCTCCACTTT | CASMTGGAYNSPLHF
NA | TRBJ2-1 | TRBV28 | NA | TGTGCCAGCAGTCCGCTTTCAGGGGACTGGTTCAATGAGCAGTTCTTC | CASSPLSGDWFNEQFF
NA | TRBJ2-7 | TRBV5-6 | NA | TGTGCCAGCACACCGGCCGGGACCGACCCGAAATACGAGCAGTACTTC | CASTPAGTDPKYEQYF
once | TRBJ2-3 | TRBV28 | NA | TGTGCCAGCAGCTCCCCGGTAGAGGGAGCCACAGATACGCAGTATTTT | CASSSPVEGATDTQYF
NA | TRBJ2-7 | TRBV11-2 | NA | TGTGCCAGCAGCTCCGGAGTCTACGAGCAGTACTTC | CASSSGVYEQYF
NA | TRBJ2-2 | TRBV2 | NA | TGTGCCAGCAGTCTAGCGTCCGGGGAGCTGTTTTTT | CASSLASGELFF
NA | TRBJ1-1 | TRBV4-1 | NA | TGCGCCAGCAGCCAAGATGGCAGAGGGAGCACTGAAGCTTTCTTT | CASSQDGRGSTEAFF
NA | TRBJ2-1 | TRBV27 | NA | TGTGCCAGCAGCGGCCCCGGGCAGGGTTACAATGAGCAGTTCTTC | CASSGPGQGYNEQFF
NA | TRBJ2-7 | TRBV27 | TRBD2 | TGTGCCAGCAGTTCCGAAACTAGCGCGACCTACGAGCAGTACTTC | CASSSETSATYEQYF
NA | TRBJ2-5 | TRBV2 | NA | TGTGCCAGCAGTCCGGGATACTACCAAGAGACCCAGTACTTC | CASSPGYYQETQYF
NA | TRBJ2-3 | TRBV6-1 | TRBD2 | TGTGCCAGCAGTCTACCACCCGGGGGAGGGGATACGCAGTATTTT | CASSLPPGGGDTQYF
NA | TRBJ1-2 | TRBV19 | NA | TGTGCCAGTAGTACGGGAATAAATAACTATGGCTACACCTTC | CASSTGINNYGYTF
NA | TRBJ2-7 | TRBV14 | NA | TGTGCCAGCAGCCAACTCGGGGACGAGCAGTACTTC | CASSQLGDEQYF